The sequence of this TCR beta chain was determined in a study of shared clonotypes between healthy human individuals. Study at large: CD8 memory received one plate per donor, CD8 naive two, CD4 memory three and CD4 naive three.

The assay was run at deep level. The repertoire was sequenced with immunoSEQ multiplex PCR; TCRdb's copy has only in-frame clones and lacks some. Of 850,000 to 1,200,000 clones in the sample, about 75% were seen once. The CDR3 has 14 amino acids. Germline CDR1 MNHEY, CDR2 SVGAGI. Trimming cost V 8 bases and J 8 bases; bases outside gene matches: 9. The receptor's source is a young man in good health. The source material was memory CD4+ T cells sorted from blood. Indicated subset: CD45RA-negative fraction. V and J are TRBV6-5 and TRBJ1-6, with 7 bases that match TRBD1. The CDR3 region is CASARGTRDSPLHF. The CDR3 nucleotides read TGTGCCAGCGCCAGGGGGACTCGGGATTCACCCCTCCACTTT.